This TCR beta chain was captured by sequencing in a study of OX40 agonist ivuxolimab in advanced cancers. For the study at large: Partial responses were achieved by three patients: one hepatocellular carcinoma, two cutaneous melanoma. Study results and limitations: Also present in some nonresponders was a low level of normalized T-cell clonal expansion.

CDR1 MNHNS and CDR2 SASEGT come from the germline V gene. V was clipped by 2 bases and J by 8 bases; unmatched bases: 10. The CDR3 length is 15 residues. In this sample, this clone turned up a few times. The antigen is not known. Method: immunoSEQ multiplex PCR; TCRdb's copy keeps in-frame clones and lacks some. The top ten clones hold over 0.55% of a sample with approximately 82,000 clones, about nine tenths of them seen once. Sequencing used CD4+ or CD8+ T cells sorted from blood, obtained in a trial of the OX40 agonist ivuxolimab. The clonotype comes from an adult with an advanced solid tumor such as melanoma, head and neck, liver or kidney cancer. The V and J genes are TRBV6-1 and TRBJ1-2, with 8 bases aligning to TRBD1. The CDR3 DNA follows: TGTGCCAGCAGTGAAAACGAGCAGGGGGCATGGGGCTACACCTTC. Residues: CASSENEQGAWGYTF.